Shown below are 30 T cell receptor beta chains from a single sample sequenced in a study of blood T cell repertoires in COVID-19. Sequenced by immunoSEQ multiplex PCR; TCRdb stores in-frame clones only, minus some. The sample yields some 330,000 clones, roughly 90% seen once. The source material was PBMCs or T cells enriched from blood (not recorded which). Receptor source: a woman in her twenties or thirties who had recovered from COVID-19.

The CDR3 loop is CASSGYSGVGADTQYF. CDR3 bases: TGTGCCAGCAGTGGGTATAGCGGGGTTGGGGCAGATACGCAGTATTTT. The V gene is TRBV6-1, the J gene TRBJ2-3, with TRBD2 matching over 8 bases. The CDR3 loop spans 16 amino acids. After removal of 4 bases from V and 4 bases from J, the junction contained 10 bases not matched to a gene. The germline CDR1 and CDR2 sequences are MNHNS and SASEGT.

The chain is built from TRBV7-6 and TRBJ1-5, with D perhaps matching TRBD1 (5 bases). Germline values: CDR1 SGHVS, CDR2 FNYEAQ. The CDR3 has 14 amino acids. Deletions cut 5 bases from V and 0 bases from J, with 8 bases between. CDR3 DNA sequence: TGTGCCAGCAGCCCGACAGCTAGCAATCAGCCCCAGCATTTT. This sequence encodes CASSPTASNQPQHF.

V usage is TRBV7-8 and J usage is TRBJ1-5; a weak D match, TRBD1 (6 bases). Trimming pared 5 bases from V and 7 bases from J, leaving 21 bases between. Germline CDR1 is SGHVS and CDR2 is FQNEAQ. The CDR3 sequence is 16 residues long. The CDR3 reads CASSQGRTARRQPQHF. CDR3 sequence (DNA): TGTGCCAGCAGCCAGGGACGGACAGCTCGGAGACAGCCCCAGCATTTT.

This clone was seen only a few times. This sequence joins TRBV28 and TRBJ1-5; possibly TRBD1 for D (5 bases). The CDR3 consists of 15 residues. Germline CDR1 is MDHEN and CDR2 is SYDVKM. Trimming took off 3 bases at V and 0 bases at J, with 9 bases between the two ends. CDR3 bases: TGTGCCAGCAGTTTCCAGGGTTATAGCAATCAGCCCCAGCATTTT. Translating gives CASSFQGYSNQPQHF.

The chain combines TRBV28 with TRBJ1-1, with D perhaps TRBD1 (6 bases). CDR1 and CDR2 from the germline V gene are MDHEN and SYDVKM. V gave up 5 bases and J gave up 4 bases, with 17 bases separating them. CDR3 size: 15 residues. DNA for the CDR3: TGTGCCAGCAGTCTACCGACAGGATTGAGCACTGAAGCTTTCTTT. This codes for CASSLPTGLSTEAFF.

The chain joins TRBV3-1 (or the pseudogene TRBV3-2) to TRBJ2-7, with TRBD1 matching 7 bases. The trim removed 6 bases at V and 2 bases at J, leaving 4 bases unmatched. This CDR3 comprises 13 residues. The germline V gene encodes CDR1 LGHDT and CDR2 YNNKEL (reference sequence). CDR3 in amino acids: CASRQGRAYEQYF. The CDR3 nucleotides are TGTGCCAGCAGACAGGGGCGGGCCTACGAGCAGTACTTC.

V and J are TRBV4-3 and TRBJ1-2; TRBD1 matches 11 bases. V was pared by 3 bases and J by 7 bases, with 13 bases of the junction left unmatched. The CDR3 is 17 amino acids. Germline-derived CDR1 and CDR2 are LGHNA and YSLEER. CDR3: CASSQATTGQGVGGYTF. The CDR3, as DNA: TGCGCCAGCAGCCAGGCCACCACGGGACAGGGGGTAGGTGGCTACACCTTC.

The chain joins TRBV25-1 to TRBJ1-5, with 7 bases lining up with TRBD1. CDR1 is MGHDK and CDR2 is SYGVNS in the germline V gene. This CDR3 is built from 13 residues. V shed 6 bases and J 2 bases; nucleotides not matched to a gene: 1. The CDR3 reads CASRGQGNQPQHF. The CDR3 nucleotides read TGTGCCAGCAGAGGACAGGGCAATCAGCCCCAGCATTTT. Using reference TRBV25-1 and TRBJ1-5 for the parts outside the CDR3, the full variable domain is EADIYQTPRYLVIGTGKKITLECSQTMGHDKMYWYQQDPGMELHLIHYSYGVNSTEKGDLSSESTVSRIRTEHFPLTLESARPSHTSQYLCASRGQGNQPQHFGDGTRLSIL.

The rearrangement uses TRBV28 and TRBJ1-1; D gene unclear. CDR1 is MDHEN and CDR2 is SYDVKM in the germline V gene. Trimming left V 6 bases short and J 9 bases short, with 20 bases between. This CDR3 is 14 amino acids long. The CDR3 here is CASSQNGPSGKAFF. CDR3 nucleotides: TGTGCCAGCAGCCAAAATGGGCCCTCCGGCAAAGCTTTCTTT.

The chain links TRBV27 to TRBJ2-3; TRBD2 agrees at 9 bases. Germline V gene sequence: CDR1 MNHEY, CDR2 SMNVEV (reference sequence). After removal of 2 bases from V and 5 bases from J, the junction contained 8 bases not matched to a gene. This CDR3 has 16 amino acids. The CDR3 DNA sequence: TGTGCCAGCAGTTTAATCAGCGGGAGGTTTATAGATACGCAGTATTTT. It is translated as CASSLISGRFIDTQYF.

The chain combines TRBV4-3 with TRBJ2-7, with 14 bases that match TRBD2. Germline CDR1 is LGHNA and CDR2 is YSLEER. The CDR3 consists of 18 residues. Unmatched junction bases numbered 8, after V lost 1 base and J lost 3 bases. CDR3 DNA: TGCGCCAGCAGCCAAGGACTAGCGGGAGGGCCTAACTACTACGAGCAGTACTTC. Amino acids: CASSQGLAGGPNYYEQYF.

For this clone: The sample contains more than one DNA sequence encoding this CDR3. The DNA of the CDR3 is TGTGCCAGCAGTTCAAATTACAATGAGCAGTTCTTC. Translated, it gives CASSSNYNEQFF. The chain has TRBV27 and TRBJ2-1; no clear D gene. CDR1 is MNHEY, CDR2 SMNVEV, per germline (reference sequence). CDR3 length equals 12 residues. V lost 4 bases, J lost 4 bases, and 5 bases lay in between.

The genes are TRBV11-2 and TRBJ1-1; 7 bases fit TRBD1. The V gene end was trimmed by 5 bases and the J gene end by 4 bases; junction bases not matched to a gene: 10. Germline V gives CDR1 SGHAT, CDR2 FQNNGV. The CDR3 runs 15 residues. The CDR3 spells CASSPWTGWGTEAFF. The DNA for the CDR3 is TGTGCCAGCAGCCCCTGGACAGGTTGGGGCACTGAAGCTTTCTTT.

The CDR3 is CASSPVDRSTEAFF. DNA of the CDR3: TGCGCCAGCAGCCCAGTGGACAGGTCCACTGAAGCTTTCTTT. The chain links TRBV4-1 to TRBJ1-1; 7 bases line up with TRBD1. The CDR3 sequence is 14 residues long. The germline V gene encodes CDR1 MGHRA and CDR2 YSYEKL. V lost 4 bases, J lost 4 bases, and 6 bases stayed unmatched.

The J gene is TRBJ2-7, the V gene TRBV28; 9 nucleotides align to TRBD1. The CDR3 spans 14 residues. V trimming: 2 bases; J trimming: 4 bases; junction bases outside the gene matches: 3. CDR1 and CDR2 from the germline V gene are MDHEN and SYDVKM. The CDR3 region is CASSLRDRAYEQYF. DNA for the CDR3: TGTGCCAGCAGTTTACGGGACAGGGCTTACGAGCAGTACTTC. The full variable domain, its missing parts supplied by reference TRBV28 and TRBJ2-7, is DVKVTQSSRYLVKRTGEKVFLECVQDMDHENMFWYRQDPGLGLRLIYFSYDVKMKEKGDIPEGYSVSREKKERFSLILESASTNQTSMYLCASSLRDRAYEQYFGPGTRLTVT.

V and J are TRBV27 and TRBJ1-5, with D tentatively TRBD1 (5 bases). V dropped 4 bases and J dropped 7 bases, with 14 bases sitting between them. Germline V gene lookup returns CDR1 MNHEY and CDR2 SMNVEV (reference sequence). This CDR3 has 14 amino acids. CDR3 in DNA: TGTGCCAGCAGTTGGGCAGGGTTCAGACAGCCCCAGCATTTT. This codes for CASSWAGFRQPQHF.

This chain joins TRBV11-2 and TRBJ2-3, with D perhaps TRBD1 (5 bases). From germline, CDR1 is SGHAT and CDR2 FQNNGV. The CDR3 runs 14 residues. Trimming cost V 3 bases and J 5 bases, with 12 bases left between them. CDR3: CASSFGREQDTQYF. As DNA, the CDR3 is TGTGCCAGCAGCTTTGGCAGGGAACAAGATACGCAGTATTTT.

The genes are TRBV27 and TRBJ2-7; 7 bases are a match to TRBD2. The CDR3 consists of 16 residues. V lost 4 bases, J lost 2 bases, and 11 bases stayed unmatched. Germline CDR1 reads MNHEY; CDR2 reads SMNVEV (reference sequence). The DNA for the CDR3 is TGTGCCAGCAGTTGGGAAGCAGGGAGGGGCGCCTACGAGCAGTACTTC. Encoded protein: CASSWEAGRGAYEQYF.

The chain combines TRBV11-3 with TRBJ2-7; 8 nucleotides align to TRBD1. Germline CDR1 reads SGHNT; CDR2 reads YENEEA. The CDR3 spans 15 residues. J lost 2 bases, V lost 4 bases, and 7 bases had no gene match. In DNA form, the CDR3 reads TGTGCCAGCAGCTCGCTAAACAGGGGGACCTACGAGCAGTACTTC. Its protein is CASSSLNRGTYEQYF. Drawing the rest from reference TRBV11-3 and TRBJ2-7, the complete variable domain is EAGVVQSPRYKIIEKKQPVAFWCNPISGHNTLYWYLQNLGQGPELLIRYENEEAVDDSQLPKDRFSAERLKGVDSTLKIQPAELGDSAVYLCASSSLNRGTYEQYFGPGTRLTVT.

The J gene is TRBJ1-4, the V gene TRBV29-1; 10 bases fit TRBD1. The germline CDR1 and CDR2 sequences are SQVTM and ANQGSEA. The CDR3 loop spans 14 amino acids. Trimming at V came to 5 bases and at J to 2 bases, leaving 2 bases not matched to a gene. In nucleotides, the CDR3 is TGCAGCGTTTCGGACAGGGGGACTAATGAAAAACTGTTTTTT. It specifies CSVSDRGTNEKLFF.

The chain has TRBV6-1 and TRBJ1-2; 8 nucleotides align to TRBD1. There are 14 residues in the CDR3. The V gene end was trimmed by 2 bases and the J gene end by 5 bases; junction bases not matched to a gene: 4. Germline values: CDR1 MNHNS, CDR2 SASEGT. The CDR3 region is CASSEPGQDYGYTF. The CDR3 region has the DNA TGTGCCAGCAGTGAACCGGGACAGGATTATGGCTACACCTTC.

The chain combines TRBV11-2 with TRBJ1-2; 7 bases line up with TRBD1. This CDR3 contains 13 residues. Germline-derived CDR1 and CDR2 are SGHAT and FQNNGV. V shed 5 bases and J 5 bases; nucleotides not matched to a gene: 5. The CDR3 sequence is CASSLQGLYGYTF. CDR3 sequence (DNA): TGTGCCAGCAGCCTACAGGGGCTGTATGGCTACACCTTC.

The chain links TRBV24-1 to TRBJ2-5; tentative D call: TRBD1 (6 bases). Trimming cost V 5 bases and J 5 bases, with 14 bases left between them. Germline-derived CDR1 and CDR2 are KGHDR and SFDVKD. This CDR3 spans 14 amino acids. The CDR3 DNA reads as TGTGCCACCAGTGGGGCAGGGGCGATGGAGACCCAGTACTTC. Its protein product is CATSGAGAMETQYF.

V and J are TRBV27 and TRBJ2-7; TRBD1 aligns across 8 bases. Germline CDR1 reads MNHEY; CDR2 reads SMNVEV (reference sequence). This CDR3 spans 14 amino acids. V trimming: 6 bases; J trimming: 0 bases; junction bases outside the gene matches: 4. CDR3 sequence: CASRPTGGSYEQYF. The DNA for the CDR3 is TGTGCCAGCAGGCCCACAGGGGGCTCCTACGAGCAGTACTTC.

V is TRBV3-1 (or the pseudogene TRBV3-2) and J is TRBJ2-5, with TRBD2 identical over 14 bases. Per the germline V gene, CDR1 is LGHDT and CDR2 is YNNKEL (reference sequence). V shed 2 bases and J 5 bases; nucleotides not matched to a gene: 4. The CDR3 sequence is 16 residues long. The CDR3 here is CASSQRLAGGLETQYF. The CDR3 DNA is TGTGCCAGCAGCCAAAGACTAGCGGGGGGGCTGGAGACCCAGTACTTC.

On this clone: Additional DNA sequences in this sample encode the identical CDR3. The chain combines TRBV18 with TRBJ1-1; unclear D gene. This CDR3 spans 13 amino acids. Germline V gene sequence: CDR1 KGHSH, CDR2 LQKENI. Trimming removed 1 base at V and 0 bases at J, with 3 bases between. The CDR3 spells CASSPRVNTEAFF. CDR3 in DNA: TGTGCCAGCTCACCACGCGTGAACACTGAAGCTTTCTTT.

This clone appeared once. CDR3 region: CASSLNRGEQYF. The CDR3 DNA is TGCGCCAGCAGCCTCAACAGGGGCGAGCAGTACTTC. V gene TRBV4-3 combines with J gene TRBJ2-7; TRBD1 matches 7 bases. Trimming removed 4 bases from V and 6 bases from J; junction bases left unmatched: 3. The CDR3 sequence is 12 residues long. Germline V gives CDR1 LGHNA, CDR2 YSLEER.

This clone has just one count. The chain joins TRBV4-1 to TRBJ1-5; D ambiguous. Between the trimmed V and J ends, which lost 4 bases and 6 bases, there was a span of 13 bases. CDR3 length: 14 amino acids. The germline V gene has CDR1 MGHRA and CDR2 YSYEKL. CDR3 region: CASSREEAGQPQHF. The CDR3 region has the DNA TGCGCCAGCAGCCGGGAGGAGGCGGGTCAGCCCCAGCATTTT.

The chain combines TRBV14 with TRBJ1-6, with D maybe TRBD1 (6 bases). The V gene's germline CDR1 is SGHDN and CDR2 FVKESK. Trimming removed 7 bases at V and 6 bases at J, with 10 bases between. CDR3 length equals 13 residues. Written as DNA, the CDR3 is TGTGCCAGCAAGAGGACAGTTAATTCACCCCTCCACTTT. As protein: CASKRTVNSPLHF.

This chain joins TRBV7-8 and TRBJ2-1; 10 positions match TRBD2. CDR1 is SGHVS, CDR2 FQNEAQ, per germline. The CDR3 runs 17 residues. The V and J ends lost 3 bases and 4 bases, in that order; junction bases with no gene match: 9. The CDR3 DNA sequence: TGTGCCAGCAGCTTGCGGGGAGGAGCGGGGGGGTACAATGAGCAGTTCTTC. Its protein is CASSLRGGAGGYNEQFF. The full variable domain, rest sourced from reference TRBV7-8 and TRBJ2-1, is GAGVSQSPRYKVAKRGQDVALRCDPISGHVSLFWYQQALGQGPEFLTYFQNEAQLDKSGLPSDRFFAERPEGSVSTLKIQRTQQEDSAVYLCASSLRGGAGGYNEQFFGPGTRLTVL.